A selection of T cell receptor beta chains follows, all from one sample in a study of shared clonotypes between healthy human individuals. The table came from immunoSEQ multiplex PCR; TCRdb's copy has only in-frame clones and leaves some out. The sample has 2 million to 2.5 million clones, 90% to 95% seen once. The material sequenced was naive CD4+ T cells sorted from blood. The receptors were sampled from a man aged 18-30 years in good health. Each CDR3 is given with its conserved first and last residue. The D gene is left open where the match is weak.

V,D,J,length,CDR3,DNA
TRBV6-1,TRBD2,TRBJ2-3,15,CASIPGGLGTDTQYF,TGTGCCAGCATCCCGGGGGGGTTAGGCACAGATACGCAGTATTTT
TRBV6-5,NA,TRBJ1-2,13,CASSPGVRYGYTF,TGTGCCAGCAGTCCAGGGGTTCGCTATGGCTACACCTTC
TRBV30,TRBD1,TRBJ1-2,14,CAWSDRGLAYGYTF,TGTGCCTGGAGTGACAGGGGTCTAGCCTATGGCTACACCTTC
TRBV9,NA,TRBJ1-4,15,CASSVQGATNEKLFF,TGTGCCAGCAGCGTACAGGGTGCAACTAATGAAAAACTGTTTTTT
TRBV21-1,NA,TRBJ2-5,12,CASRLSEETQYF,TGTGCCAGCAGGCTTTCAGAAGAGACCCAGTACTTC
TRBV5-4,NA,TRBJ2-7,15,CASSLDPPIPYEQYF,TGTGCCAGCAGCTTGGACCCACCAATCCCGTACGAGCAGTACTTC
TRBV5-1,NA,TRBJ1-3,14,CASRASEVGNTIYF,TGCGCCAGCAGAGCCAGTGAAGTGGGAAACACCATATATTTT
TRBV9,NA,TRBJ1-3,17,CASSVAPQVSSGNTIYF,TGTGCCAGCAGCGTAGCTCCCCAGGTGAGCTCTGGAAACACCATATATTTT
TRBV30,NA,TRBJ2-3,13,CAWSGDNTDTQYF,TGTGCCTGGAGTGGGGACAACACAGATACGCAGTATTTT
TRBV6-5,TRBD2,TRBJ2-5,15,CASSRAGGGWETQYF,TGTGCCAGCAGTCGAGCCGGCGGGGGATGGGAGACCCAGTACTTC
TRBV5-4,TRBD1,TRBJ1-3,14,CASSPRGPGNTIYF,TGTGCCAGCAGCCCAAGGGGGCCAGGAAACACCATATATTTT
TRBV2,TRBD2,TRBJ2-5,15,CASSDVTSGGETQYF,TGTGCCAGCAGTGATGTGACTAGCGGGGGAGAGACCCAGTACTTC
TRBV6-1,TRBD2,TRBJ2-1,16,CASSGWTSGVINVQFF,TGTGCCAGCAGTGGGTGGACTAGCGGGGTCATCAATGTGCAGTTCTTC
TRBV5-6,NA,TRBJ1-5,13,CASSWSTGQPQHF,TGTGCCAGCAGCTGGAGTACTGGGCAGCCCCAGCATTTT